This T cell receptor (beta chain) was recorded in a study of identical twins. Unique molecular identifiers were in the cDNA, with template-switch universal primer binding. Each CDR3 protein gets one entry after TCRdb re-called the 5' RACE reads with MiXCR. In the table there are nearly 650,000 distinct CDR3 sequences, just over 7% of which are singletons. Points from the study as a whole: Conclusions rested on cross-sectional statistics rather than following the same donors.

The germline CDR1 and CDR2 sequences are SEHNR and FQNEAQ (reference sequence). CDR3 length equals 14 residues. The J segment lost 2 bases and the V segment lost 5 bases, leaving 4 bases of the junction unmatched. In regard to this clonotype: As yet, its antigen is unknown.

This sample was also put to use in a study of yellow fever vaccine responses in identical twins.

The clonotype was recovered from a woman between 18 and 29 years old in good health. The chain recombines TRBV7-9 with TRBJ2-7, with 9 bases lining up with TRBD1. What was sequenced was PBMCs. The chain's CDR3 is CASSAGTGPYEQYF. DNA of the CDR3: TGTGCCAGCAGCGCCGGGACAGGGCCCTACGAGCAGTACTTC.